Listed here are 29 T cell receptor beta chains from one sample, sequenced in a study of cytomegalovirus exposure and HLA in healthy donors. The primer mix had 60 Vbeta and 13 Jbeta primers. Some clones are missing from TCRdb's copy, which holds only in-frame ones; the method was immunoSEQ multiplex PCR. This repertoire shows over 90,000 clones, 65% to 85% found once; its top ten account for around 20%. Sequenced sample: PBMCs. These TCRs come from a woman aged 60-75 years in good health and CMV-seropositive.

J is TRBJ2-7 and V is TRBV9, with 12 bases matching TRBD2. V gave up 4 bases and J gave up 6 bases; unmatched junction bases: 5. Germline CDR1 reads SGDLS; CDR2 reads YYNGEE. The CDR3 totals 14 residues. CDR3 sequence (DNA): TGTGCCAGCAGCATGACTAGCGGGAGAGGCGAGCAGTACTTC. Translation gives CASSMTSGRGEQYF.

The chain uses TRBV6-5 and TRBJ1-2, with 8 nucleotides matching TRBD1. Trimming removed 5 bases from V and 5 bases from J; junction bases left unmatched: 7. CDR1 is MNHEY and CDR2 is SVGAGI in the germline V gene. CDR3 size: 14 residues. CDR3 nucleotides: TGTGCCAGCAGTGGACAGGGTTCATGGTATGGCTACACCTTC. Translating gives CASSGQGSWYGYTF.

The chain couples TRBV9 to TRBJ2-3; the D gene is possibly TRBD1 (6 bases). The V end lost 1 base, the J end lost 6 bases, and 9 bases lay between the germline ends. Germline V gene data show CDR1 as SGDLS and CDR2 as YYNGEE. The CDR3 contains 13 residues. The CDR3 is CASSVQGKDTQYF. DNA for the CDR3: TGTGCCAGCAGCGTACAGGGGAAGGATACGCAGTATTTT.

The rearrangement joins TRBV28 to TRBJ2-2, with D tentatively TRBD1 (6 bases). This CDR3 comprises 16 residues. Germline V gene sequence: CDR1 MDHEN, CDR2 SYDVKM. The germline V and J ends were trimmed by 6 bases and 2 bases, with 16 bases remaining between them. The CDR3 nucleotides read TGTGCCAGCAGCCCCTCCCGACAGGCAAACACCGGGGAGCTGTTTTTT. Protein: CASSPSRQANTGELFF.

This clone was observed a single time. This chain connects TRBV28 to TRBJ1-2; possibly TRBD1 for D (6 bases). V gave up 2 bases and J gave up 5 bases, with 6 bases separating them. Germline V lookup: CDR1 MDHEN, CDR2 SYDVKM. This CDR3 has 12 residues. CDR3 amino acids: CASSLTGYGYTF. The CDR3 nucleotides are TGTGCCAGCAGTTTAACAGGGTATGGCTACACCTTC.

The chain recombines TRBV30 with TRBJ1-2; no definite D call. Per the germline V gene, CDR1 is GTSNPN and CDR2 is SVGIG (reference sequence). The CDR3 totals 11 residues. Trimming removed 0 bases at V and 6 bases at J, with 5 bases between. The CDR3, as DNA: TGTGCCTGGAGTGTCGGGGATGGCTACACCTTC. This sequence encodes CAWSVGDGYTF.

This sequence joins TRBV7-6 and TRBJ2-7; 7 nucleotides agree with TRBD2. CDR3 size: 16 residues. J gave up 0 bases and V 1 base, and 6 bases lay outside the gene matches. Germline V gene data show CDR1 as SGHVS and CDR2 as FNYEAQ. CDR3 protein: CASSLETSKSSYEQYF. Here the CDR3 DNA reads TGTGCCAGCAGCTTAGAGACTAGCAAGAGCTCCTACGAGCAGTACTTC.

The chain employs TRBV19 and TRBJ2-3; TRBD1 matches 8 bases. The trim removed 2 bases at V and 0 bases at J, leaving 4 bases unmatched. Looked up from germline, CDR1 is LNHDA and CDR2 is SQIVND (reference sequence). The CDR3 runs to 16 residues. This CDR3 reads CASSISGQGSTDTQYF. CDR3 DNA: TGTGCCAGTAGTATAAGTGGACAGGGCAGCACAGATACGCAGTATTTT.

V usage is TRBV5-4 and J usage is TRBJ2-2; no clear D. V lost 1 base to trimming and J lost 3 bases, with 4 bases between them. CDR1 is SGHNT and CDR2 is YYREEE in the germline V gene (reference sequence). This CDR3 contains 13 residues. The CDR3: CASSLTDTGELFF. CDR3 sequence (DNA): TGTGCCAGCAGCTTGACGGACACCGGGGAGCTGTTTTTT. Variable domain in full (rest from reference TRBV5-4 and TRBJ2-2): ETGVTQSPTHLIKTRGQQVTLRCSSQSGHNTVSWYQQALGQGPQFIFQYYREEENGRGNFPPRFSGLQFPNYSSELNVNALELDDSALYLCASSLTDTGELFFGEGSRLTVL.

The genes are TRBV7-9 and TRBJ2-2, with D possibly being TRBD1 (5 bases). CDR1 and CDR2 from the germline V gene are SEHNR and FQNEAQ (reference sequence). V dropped 5 bases and J dropped 7 bases, with 14 bases sitting between them. The CDR3 is 14 residues long. The CDR3 bases are TGTGCCAGCAGCGTGACAGTTTCCGACGGGGAGCTGTTTTTT. It specifies CASSVTVSDGELFF.

This clone was observed a single time. This chain joins TRBV6-5 and TRBJ2-7, with D possibly being TRBD2 (5 bases). V shed 6 bases and J shed 2 bases, with 8 bases lying between them. Per germline, CDR1 MNHEY and CDR2 SVGAGI. The CDR3 totals 12 residues. The CDR3: CASSPGAYEQYF. The CDR3 DNA reads as TGTGCCAGCAGCCCCGGGGCCTACGAGCAGTACTTC.

V is TRBV18 and J is TRBJ2-2; 7 bases align to TRBD1. The germline V gene has CDR1 KGHSH and CDR2 LQKENI. Losses at the gene ends were 5 bases for V and 1 base for J; bases not matched to a gene: 1. CDR3 length equals 14 residues. The CDR3 spells CASSSGGNTGELFF. In DNA form, the CDR3 reads TGTGCCAGCTCATCAGGGGGGAACACCGGGGAGCTGTTTTTT.

The V gene is TRBV7-9, the J gene TRBJ1-5; TRBD1 is a possible D gene (6 bases). The CDR3 totals 15 residues. Germline loops: CDR1 SEHNR, CDR2 FQNEAQ (reference sequence). V was clipped by 1 base and J by 9 bases, with 16 bases between them. The CDR3 loop reads CASSLGGTGQGPQHF. CDR3 sequence (DNA): TGTGCCAGCAGCTTAGGGGGCACAGGGCAGGGGCCCCAGCATTTT. The full variable domain, in which reference TRBV7-9 and TRBJ1-5 provide the parts outside the CDR3, is DTGVSQNPRHKITKRGQNVTFRCDPISEHNRLYWYRQTLGQGPEFLTYFQNEAQLEKSRLLSDRFSAERPKGSFSTLEIQRTEQGDSAMYLCASSLGGTGQGPQHFGDGTRLSIL.

The chain carries TRBV5-1 and TRBJ1-5; possibly TRBD1 for D (5 bases). The CDR3 runs 15 residues. The germline gives CDR1 SGHRS, CDR2 YFSETQ. V lost 7 bases and J lost 3, with 17 bases in between. The CDR3 nucleotides are TGCGCCAGCTCCCCTCAGGGATGGGACAATCAGCCCCAGCATTTT. As protein: CASSPQGWDNQPQHF.

This chain connects TRBV18 to TRBJ1-1; D gene ambiguous. V was pared by 1 base and J by 4 bases, with 10 bases between. Germline V CDR1 and CDR2: KGHSH, LQKENI. CDR3 length equals 14 residues. DNA of the CDR3: TGTGCCAGCTCACCACTGGGCGCGGGCACTGAAGCTTTCTTT. Its translation: CASSPLGAGTEAFF.

The J gene is TRBJ1-5, the V gene TRBV4-1, with TRBD1 identical over 10 bases. CDR3 size: 16 residues. In germline, CDR1 is MGHRA, CDR2 YSYEKL. With V trimmed by 1 base and J by 2 bases, 2 bases remained unmatched. CDR3 in amino acids: CASSQGQGAGNQPQHF. The CDR3, as DNA: TGCGCCAGCAGCCAAGGACAGGGGGCTGGCAATCAGCCCCAGCATTTT.

The rearrangement links TRBV9 to TRBJ1-4, with 11 positions matching TRBD1. Germline-derived CDR1 and CDR2 are SGDLS and YYNGEE. The V gene end was trimmed by 2 bases and the J gene end by 10 bases; junction bases not matched to a gene: 7. The CDR3 covers 15 residues. This chain's CDR3 is CASSVRDRGFRKLFF. The CDR3 DNA reads as TGTGCCAGCAGCGTCCGGGACAGGGGGTTCCGAAAACTGTTTTTT. The complete variable domain, with remaining parts taken from reference TRBV9 and TRBJ1-4, reads DSGVTQTPKHLITATGQRVTLRCSPRSGDLSVYWYQQSLDQGLQFLIQYYNGEERAKGNILERFSAQQFPDLHSELNLSSLELGDSALYFCASSVRDRGFRKLFFGSGTQLSVL.

The V gene is TRBV6-5, the J gene TRBJ1-1; unclear D gene. Germline V gene data show CDR1 as MNHEY and CDR2 as SVGAGI. Trimming pared 8 bases from V and 0 bases from J, leaving 16 bases between. This CDR3 is 15 amino acids long. CDR3 sequence: CASRESVTLNTEAFF. CDR3 DNA: TGTGCCAGCCGGGAGAGTGTTACCCTGAACACTGAAGCTTTCTTT.

This chain links TRBV9 with TRBJ2-7; no firm D call. CDR3 length: 14 residues. V shed 0 bases and J shed 1 base, with 8 bases lying between them. The germline V gene encodes CDR1 SGDLS and CDR2 YYNGEE. For the CDR3, the DNA is TGTGCCAGCAGCGTAGACGGGTTGTCCTACGAGCAGTACTTC. Translation: CASSVDGLSYEQYF. The variable domain in full, with the rest retrieved from reference TRBV9 and TRBJ2-7, is DSGVTQTPKHLITATGQRVTLRCSPRSGDLSVYWYQQSLDQGLQFLIQYYNGEERAKGNILERFSAQQFPDLHSELNLSSLELGDSALYFCASSVDGLSYEQYFGPGTRLTVT.

In this sample, this clone turned up a few times. The gene calls are TRBV6-1 and TRBJ2-2, with 9 bases matching TRBD1. Germline V gene lookup returns CDR1 MNHNS and CDR2 SASEGT. V gave up 4 bases and J gave up 4 bases; unmatched junction bases: 7. CDR3 size: 16 residues. The CDR3 bases are TGTGCCAGCAGTGGGCGGACAGGGGCAGGCACCGGGGAGCTGTTTTTT. It is translated as CASSGRTGAGTGELFF.

This chain uses TRBV28 with TRBJ1-1; D is uncertain. The germline V gene encodes CDR1 MDHEN and CDR2 SYDVKM. V lost 11 bases, J lost 1 base, and 14 bases lay in between. CDR3 length equals 13 residues. The CDR3 is CALSAGRNTEAFF. CDR3 nucleotides: TGTGCCCTTTCTGCTGGCAGGAACACTGAAGCTTTCTTT.

This chain uses TRBV7-9 with TRBJ2-1; possibly TRBD2 for D (7 bases). Germline loops: CDR1 SEHNR, CDR2 FQNEAQ (reference sequence). Trimming left V 0 bases short and J 6 bases short, with 9 bases between. The CDR3 loop spans 14 amino acids. CDR3 bases: TGTGCCAGCAGCTTAGCGGGAGGGGGCAATGAGCAGTTCTTC. This codes for CASSLAGGGNEQFF. The full variable domain, its missing parts supplied by reference TRBV7-9 and TRBJ2-1, is DTGVSQNPRHKITKRGQNVTFRCDPISEHNRLYWYRQTLGQGPEFLTYFQNEAQLEKSRLLSDRFSAERPKGSFSTLEIQRTEQGDSAMYLCASSLAGGGNEQFFGPGTRLTVL.

The CDR3 loop reads CASINTHRGYEQYF. CDR3 coding DNA: TGTGCCAGCATCAACACCCACCGGGGTTACGAGCAGTACTTC. This chain uses TRBV28 with TRBJ2-7, with D tentatively TRBD2 (5 bases). Germline V gene lookup returns CDR1 MDHEN and CDR2 SYDVKM. Trimming removed 7 bases from V and 4 bases from J, with 17 bases in between. The CDR3 consists of 14 residues.

V and J are TRBV4-2 and TRBJ2-6; weak D call: TRBD1 (6 bases). This CDR3 has 15 residues. The V gene's germline CDR1 is LGHNA and CDR2 YNFKEQ. With 4 bases removed from V and 1 base from J, the gap between germline ends came to 8 bases. The CDR3: CASSRTGSGANVLTF. The CDR3, as DNA: TGTGCCAGCAGCCGTACAGGGTCTGGGGCCAACGTCCTGACTTTC.

This clone was counted once. V usage is TRBV28 and J usage is TRBJ2-2, with a weak D call TRBD2 (5 bases). The V and J ends lost 3 bases and 5 bases respectively, with 16 bases between them. Germline V CDR1 and CDR2: MDHEN, SYDVKM. The CDR3 covers 16 residues. The CDR3 sequence is CASSFQGNRGTGELFF. The CDR3 coding sequence is TGTGCCAGCAGTTTTCAAGGGAACAGAGGGACCGGGGAGCTGTTTTTT.

This chain connects TRBV5-6 to TRBJ2-5; 8 bases agree with TRBD2. Germline CDR1 SGHDT, CDR2 YYEEEE. This CDR3 region has 14 residues. The V segment lost 2 bases and the J segment 2 bases; nucleotides outside the gene matches: 2. CDR3 DNA sequence: TGTGCCAGCAGCTTTAGCGGGGTTCAAGAGACCCAGTACTTC. Protein: CASSFSGVQETQYF.

CDR3 sequence (DNA): TGTGCCAGCAGTTCCCTAGCCCAAAAAATGGATGAGCAGTTCTTC. The encoded protein is CASSSLAQKMDEQFF. The rearrangement joins TRBV27 to TRBJ2-1; maybe TRBD2 (5 bases). This CDR3 comprises 15 residues. V was trimmed by 4 bases and J by 8 bases, leaving 18 bases between them. Germline values: CDR1 MNHEY, CDR2 SMNVEV (reference sequence).

The chain carries TRBV30 and TRBJ2-1, with 13 bases matching TRBD2. The CDR3 extends over 17 amino acids. CDR1 and CDR2 from the germline V gene are GTSNPN and SVGIG (reference sequence). Germline trimming cut 0 bases from V and 7 bases from J; bases unmatched to any gene: 9. The CDR3 spells CAWSVSRTSGGANEQFF. Written as DNA, the CDR3 is TGTGCCTGGAGTGTGTCACGAACTAGCGGGGGGGCGAATGAGCAGTTCTTC.

The chain has TRBV4-1 and TRBJ2-1, with 11 nucleotides matching TRBD2. CDR1 and CDR2 from the germline V gene are MGHRA and YSYEKL. The length of the CDR3 is 16 residues. J gave up 5 bases and V 0 bases, and 3 bases lay outside the gene matches. The CDR3 here is CASSQDASGRNNEQFF. The DNA for the CDR3 is TGCGCCAGCAGCCAAGACGCTAGCGGGAGGAACAATGAGCAGTTCTTC.